This paragraph reports one T cell receptor beta chain. Its target antigen remains unknown. Base qualities are not at hand, and no much larger clone is one base apart. The immunoSEQ Assay, a bias-controlled multiplex PCR, was used to amplify TCRbeta CDR3 regions from genomic DNA. The study's own analysis went as follows. The number of nucleated cells in each sample was estimated from the amplification of reference gene primers within the assay. To quantify the absolute abundance of each unique TCRbeta CDR3 rearrangement, sequence reads were collapsed and filtered. For each sample, productive Simpson clonality was calculated as the square root of Simpson's diversity index across productive rearrangements. TCRdb re-hosts the immuneACCESS table, in-frame sequences only. Its copies lack some clones; in the studies checked, an unresolved V gene accounts for under half of them, and the cause for the rest is not known. That table furnishes V, J and clone size, whereas the DNA furnished D and trimming. The sample yields more than 120,000 clones; 85% to 90% were counted once. The ten largest account for around 38% of the sample.

The data were obtained in a study of blood T cell repertoires in COVID-19 (dated by TCRdb to the early 2020s). About the investigation overall: Samples covering the acute and convalescent phases of COVID-19 were provided by collaborators in the United States, Italy and Spain. The sample metadata nearly always contained a de-identified subject ID, COVID-19 status, age in years and sex. The samples were drawn from two sources: the first 160 participants of the ongoing ImmuneRACE study, and over 1,000 subjects contributed by 6 global collaborators. The prospective study material was composed of cDNA or gDNA derived from T cells, B-cell-depleted T cells, or PBMCs. Where available, HLA class I and class II types were taken from metadata supplied by the sample provider and were not determined by assay-based typing. Deeply sampled blood TCRbeta repertoires from subjects exposed to, actively infected with, or recovered from COVID-19 were included in the dataset. The repertoires were released in a freely available public database intended as a resource for research on the immune response to SARS-CoV-2. On the study overall, not on this receptor specifically: How much clinical and demographic metadata was included differed by source and by participant, and the metadata was provided uncurated.

Samples from volunteer blood donors who had recovered from COVID-19 were contributed by a second Seattle source. Whole blood was collected in K2EDTA tubes by collaborating institutions according to the institutions' own protocols. Collaborator samples were shipped for TCRbeta analysis as frozen whole blood, isolated PBMCs, or DNA extracted from either sample type. The V end loses 5 bases and the J end loses 2 bases, and a stretch of 15 bases separates them. Reading the germline V gene gives CDR1 SNHLY and CDR2 FYNNEI. From the cysteine up to the phenylalanine, the CDR3 has a length of 15 residues. The only DNA kept is the CDR3, 45 bases in frame from the first base.

The sample comprised peripheral blood. The TCR sequence derives from a man aged 45-65 years who had recovered from COVID-19. The rearranged segments are TRBV2 and TRBJ2-5; the D gene is possibly TRBD2, with 6 bases matching. The nucleotides are TGTGCCAGCAGTCCGTCGGGGGTTACGCAAGAGACCCAGTACTTC. It translates as CASSPSGVTQETQYF.